This T cell receptor beta chain came from a study of blood T cell repertoires in COVID-19. Study in general: Researchers got acute and convalescent COVID-19 samples from the United States, Italy and Spain. From T cells, B-cell-depleted T cells, or PBMCs came the material, which was cDNA or gDNA.

Germline V gene data show CDR1 as SEHNR and CDR2 as FQNEAQ (reference sequence). V lost 7 bases and J lost 7, with 16 bases in between. This CDR3 spans 13 amino acids. Original processing methods: Nucleated cell number was recorded as an estimate derived from reference gene primer amplification. Using immunoSEQ multiplex PCR, the repertoire was profiled, and TCRdb retains in-frame clones only, with some absent. V and J calls and clone size are given by that table; D and trimming were obtained from the DNA. The sample consists of around 99,000 clones, about nine tenths of them appearing once. V and J are TRBV7-9 and TRBJ2-5; possibly TRBD2 for D (5 bases). This sequence was found in a man in his fifties or sixties with acute or convalescent COVID-19. Sequenced sample: peripheral blood. The CDR3 region is CASTPAGWGTQYF. In DNA form, the CDR3 reads TGTGCCAGCACCCCGGCGGGCTGGGGGACCCAGTACTTC.